The present T cell receptor (beta chain) was sequenced within a study of beta chain features in type 1 diabetes. Looked up from germline, CDR1 is SGHNT and CDR2 is YYREEE (reference sequence). This CDR3 has 13 amino acids. V was pared by 3 bases and J by 10 bases, with 4 bases of the junction left unmatched. What was sequenced were expressed TCRB transcripts, since all of the isolated RNA had been reverse transcribed. The table came from immunoSEQ multiplex PCR; TCRdb's copy has only in-frame clones and leaves some out. The data contain about 410,000 clones, around 14% of them seen just once; the ten biggest clones take up roughly 0.035%. CD4+ cells of the naive, central memory, regulatory and stem cell-like memory types were sorted via CD45RO/CCR7/CD25/CD127/CD95/CD27. Purities in excess of 95% were seen in all sorted populations.

The chain uses TRBV5-4 and TRBJ2-1, with 10 bases identical to TRBD2. The sequenced material came from naive CD4+ T cells from blood. The sequence was obtained from a man aged 25 to 40 in good health. In DNA form, the CDR3 reads TGTGCCAGCAGCTCTAGCGGGAGTGAGGAGCAGTTCTTC. Translation: CASSSSGSEEQFF.